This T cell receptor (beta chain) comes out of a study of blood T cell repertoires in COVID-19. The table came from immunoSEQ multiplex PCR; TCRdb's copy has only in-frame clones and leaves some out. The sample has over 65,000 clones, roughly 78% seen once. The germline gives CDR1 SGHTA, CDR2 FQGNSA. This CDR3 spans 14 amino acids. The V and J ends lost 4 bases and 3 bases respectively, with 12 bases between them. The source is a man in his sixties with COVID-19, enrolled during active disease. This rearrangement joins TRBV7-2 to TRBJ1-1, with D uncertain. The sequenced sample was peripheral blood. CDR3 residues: CASSSPDLYTEAFF. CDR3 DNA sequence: TGTGCCAGCAGCTCCCCCGATCTATACACTGAAGCTTTCTTT.